These 8 T cell receptor beta chains share one sample of origin, sequenced in a study of shared clonotypes between healthy human individuals. Libraries were prepared by immunoSEQ multiplex PCR; TCRdb keeps only in-frame clonotypes and omits some of them. The repertoire holds 1.6 million or so clones, with approximately 96% as singletons. Sequenced material: naive CD4+ T cells sorted from blood. Noted subset: CD45RA+ positively selected. Every receptor here comes from a man in his thirties or forties in good health.

The V gene is TRBV6-1, the J gene TRBJ2-7, with TRBD2 matching over 7 bases. With 4 bases clipped from V and 0 bases from J, the junction kept 9 bases outside the gene matches. CDR3 length equals 16 residues. Germline CDR1 reads MNHNS; CDR2 reads SASEGT. The CDR3 protein is CASSAAAGDSSYEQYF. The CDR3 DNA reads TGTGCCAGCAGTGCCGCGGCGGGGGATAGCTCCTACGAGCAGTACTTC.

The genes are TRBV9 and TRBJ2-6; no reliable D call. Germline CDR1 SGDLS, CDR2 YYNGEE. The germline V and J ends were trimmed by 2 bases and 2 bases, with 14 bases remaining between them. This CDR3 contains 17 residues. CDR3 sequence: CASSVYGVGTGANVLTF. CDR3 bases: TGTGCCAGCAGCGTTTATGGTGTGGGAACTGGGGCCAACGTCCTGACTTTC.

This rearrangement joins TRBV6-5 to TRBJ2-7; tentatively, D is TRBD2 (5 bases). This CDR3 is 15 amino acids long. CDR1 and CDR2 (germline): MNHEY, SVGAGI. V lost 2 bases and J 3 bases, leaving 14 bases between the germline ends. CDR3 sequence: CASSYTLGSNYEQYF. Written as DNA, the CDR3 is TGTGCCAGCAGTTACACACTAGGGTCGAACTACGAGCAGTACTTC.

V usage is TRBV10-1 and J usage is TRBJ2-2; 7 bases line up with TRBD2. The CDR3 is made up of 15 amino acids. J gave up 4 bases and V 5 bases, and 7 bases lay outside the gene matches. Germline lookup yields CDR1 WNHNN and CDR2 SYGVQD (reference sequence). The CDR3 nucleotides are TGCGCCAGCAGTCCTCGACTAGCTGGCACCGGGGAGCTGTTTTTT. It translates to CASSPRLAGTGELFF.

The chain recombines TRBV6-5 with TRBJ2-1; D may be TRBD2 (6 bases). The length of the CDR3 is 16 residues. Germline CDR1 MNHEY, CDR2 SVGAGI. The V end was cut by 2 bases, the J end by 10 bases, with 21 bases between. This chain's CDR3 is CASSYRPGLSRTEQFF. In DNA, the CDR3 is TGTGCCAGCAGTTACAGGCCGGGACTTAGTAGGACCGAGCAGTTCTTC.

This clone was picked up one time. CDR3 amino acids: CSVKPGTTNTGELFF. For the CDR3, the DNA is TGCAGCGTCAAACCCGGGACAACCAACACCGGGGAGCTGTTTTTT. The chain is built from TRBV29-1 and TRBJ2-2; TRBD1 is a possible D gene (6 bases). The CDR3 is 15 amino acids. Germline V gives CDR1 SQVTM, CDR2 ANQGSEA. V lost 6 bases, J lost 2 bases, and 16 bases lay in between.

This chain uses TRBV7-2 with TRBJ2-1; D gene uncertain. This CDR3 is 13 amino acids long. Germline V gene sequence: CDR1 SGHTA, CDR2 FQGNSA. Trimming removed 1 base at V and 6 bases at J, with 7 bases between. The CDR3 nucleotides are TGTGCCAGCAGCTTAGTGGGATCCAATGAGCAGTTCTTC. This codes for CASSLVGSNEQFF.

The chain has TRBV5-5 and TRBJ1-2; 8 nucleotides line up with TRBD1. J gave up 4 bases and V 4 bases, and 6 bases lay outside the gene matches. Looked up from germline, CDR1 is SGHKS and CDR2 is YYEKEE (reference sequence). The CDR3 contains 14 residues. The CDR3 loop reads CASSPGGGIYGYTF. Here the CDR3 DNA reads TGTGCCAGCAGCCCAGGGGGCGGTATCTATGGCTACACCTTC.